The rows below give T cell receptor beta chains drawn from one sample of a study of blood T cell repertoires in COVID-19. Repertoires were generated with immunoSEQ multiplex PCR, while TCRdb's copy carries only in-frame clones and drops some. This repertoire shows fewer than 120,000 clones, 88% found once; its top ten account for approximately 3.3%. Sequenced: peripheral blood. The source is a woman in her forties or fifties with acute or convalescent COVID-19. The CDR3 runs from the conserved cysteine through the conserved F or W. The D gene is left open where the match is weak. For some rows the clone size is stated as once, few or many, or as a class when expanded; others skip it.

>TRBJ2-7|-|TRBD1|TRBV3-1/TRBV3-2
CASSQWDRDRDYEQYF
TGTGCCAGCAGCCAATGGGACCGGGACAGGGACTACGAGCAGTACTTC
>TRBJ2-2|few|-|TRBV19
CASSKAMGANTGELFF
TGTGCCAGTAGTAAAGCTATGGGGGCAAACACCGGGGAGCTGTTTTTT
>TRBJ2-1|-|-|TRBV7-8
CASSGSTGVEQFF
TGTGCCAGCAGCGGGTCAACGGGAGTAGAGCAGTTCTTC
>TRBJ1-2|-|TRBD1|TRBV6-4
CASSNTGGPGYGYTF
TGTGCCAGCAGTAATACAGGGGGCCCGGGCTATGGCTACACCTTC
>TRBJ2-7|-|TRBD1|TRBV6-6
CASSLRTGGGGEQYF
TGTGCCAGCAGTTTGAGGACAGGGGGTGGGGGTGAGCAGTACTTC
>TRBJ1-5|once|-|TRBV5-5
CASSSFPGIGNQPQHF
TGTGCCAGCAGCTCCTTCCCGGGGATCGGCAATCAGCCCCAGCATTTT
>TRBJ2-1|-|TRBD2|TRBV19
CASSIRVGGSYNEQFF
TGTGCCAGTAGTATACGGGTCGGCGGGAGTTACAATGAGCAGTTCTTC
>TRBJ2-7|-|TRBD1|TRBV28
CASPRGRGFYEQYF
TGTGCCAGCCCCCGAGGCAGGGGGTTCTACGAGCAGTACTTC
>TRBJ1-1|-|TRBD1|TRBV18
CASSPQTGVANTEAFF
TGTGCCAGCTCACCACAGACAGGGGTTGCGAACACTGAAGCTTTCTTT
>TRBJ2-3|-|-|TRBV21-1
CASSNKRGFGTQYF
TGTGCCAGCAGCAATAAGCGGGGATTCGGTACGCAGTATTTT
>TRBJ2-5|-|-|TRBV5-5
CASSMGQGGETQYF
TGTGCCAGCAGCATGGGACAAGGAGGGGAGACCCAGTACTTC
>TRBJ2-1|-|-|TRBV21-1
CASSLLQGINYNEQFF
TGTGCCAGCAGCCTTTTGCAGGGGATTAACTACAATGAGCAGTTCTTC
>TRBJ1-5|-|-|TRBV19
CASSIGQGQPQHF
TGTGCCAGTAGTATAGGGCAGGGTCAGCCCCAGCATTTT
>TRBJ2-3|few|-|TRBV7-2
CASSLAGLTDTQYF
TGTGCCAGCAGCTTAGCGGGACTCACAGATACGCAGTATTTT
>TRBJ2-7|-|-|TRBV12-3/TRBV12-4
CASSLTAAKYF
TGTGCCAGCAGTTTAACAGCGGCCAAGTACTTC
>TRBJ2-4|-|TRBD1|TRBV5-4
CASSSGPRTGIDIQYF
TGTGCCAGCAGCTCCGGACCCAGGACAGGGATAGACATTCAGTACTTC
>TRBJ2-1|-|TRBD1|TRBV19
CASSGRTGPEIDNEQFF
TGTGCCAGTAGTGGCCGGACAGGGCCCGAGATAGACAATGAGCAGTTCTTC
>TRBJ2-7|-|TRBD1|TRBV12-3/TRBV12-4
CASSWGQSAEQYF
TGTGCCAGCAGTTGGGGACAGTCCGCCGAGCAGTACTTC
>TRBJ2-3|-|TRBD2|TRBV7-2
CASSLGLGSGTDTQYF
TGTGCCAGCAGCTTAGGTCTGGGTAGCGGGACAGATACGCAGTATTTT
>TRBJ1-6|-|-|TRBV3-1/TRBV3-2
CASSHGTLNSPLHF
TGTGCCAGCAGCCACGGGACACTTAATTCACCCCTCCACTTT
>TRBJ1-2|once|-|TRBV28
CASRYDSYGYTF
TGTGCCAGCAGATATGACAGCTATGGCTACACCTTC
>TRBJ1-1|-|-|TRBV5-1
CATRRGNMNTEAFF
TGCGCCACCCGACGCGGGAACATGAACACTGAAGCTTTCTTT
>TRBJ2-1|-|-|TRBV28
CASSYPSAYNEQFF
TGTGCCAGCAGTTATCCTAGCGCCTACAATGAGCAGTTCTTC
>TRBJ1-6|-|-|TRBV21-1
CASSNSPGESPLHF
TGTGCCAGCAGCAATTCTCCAGGGGAATCACCCCTCCACTTT
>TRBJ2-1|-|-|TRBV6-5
CASSSLLNEQFF
TGTGCCAGCAGCTCCCTTTTAAATGAGCAGTTCTTC
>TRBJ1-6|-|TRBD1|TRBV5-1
CASSGGTETVSYNSPLHF
TGCGCCAGCAGCGGAGGGACAGAAACTGTCTCCTATAATTCACCCCTCCACTTT
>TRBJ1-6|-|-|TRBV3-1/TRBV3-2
CAIGSGAHGNSPLHF
TGTGCCATCGGAAGTGGGGCGCACGGTAATTCACCCCTCCACTTT
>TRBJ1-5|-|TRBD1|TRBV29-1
CSAMGDRDQPQHF
TGCAGCGCTATGGGGGACAGGGATCAGCCCCAGCATTTT
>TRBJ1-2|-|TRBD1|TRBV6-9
CASSSMGQGADYGYTF
TGTGCCAGCAGTTCCATGGGACAGGGGGCCGACTATGGCTACACCTTC
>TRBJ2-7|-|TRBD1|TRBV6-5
CASSEGADDEQYF
TGTGCCAGCAGCGAGGGGGCGGACGACGAGCAGTACTTC
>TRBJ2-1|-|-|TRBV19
CASSFGGSSYNEQFF
TGTGCCAGTAGTTTCGGAGGGAGCTCCTACAATGAGCAGTTCTTC
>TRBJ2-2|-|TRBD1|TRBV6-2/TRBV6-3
CASSPWETGGTGELFF
TGTGCCAGCAGTCCCTGGGAGACAGGGGGCACCGGGGAGCTGTTTTTT
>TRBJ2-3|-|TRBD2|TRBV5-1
CASSLTSGSTDTQYF
TGCGCCAGCAGCTTAACTAGCGGGAGCACAGATACGCAGTATTTT
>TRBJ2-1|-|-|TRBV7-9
CASSSWDFNYNEQFF
TGTGCCAGCAGCTCCTGGGACTTTAACTACAATGAGCAGTTCTTC
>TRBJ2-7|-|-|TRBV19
CASSPRGSYEQYF
TGTGCCAGTAGTCCAAGGGGCTCCTACGAGCAGTACTTC
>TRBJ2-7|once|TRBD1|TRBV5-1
CASSLAGQVYEQYF
TGCGCCAGCAGCTTGGCAGGACAGGTATACGAGCAGTACTTC
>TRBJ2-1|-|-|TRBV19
CASSRGGNEQFF
TGTGCCAGTAGCCGAGGGGGTAATGAGCAGTTCTTC